Below are 9 T cell receptor beta chains sequenced from a single sample in a study of blood T cell repertoires in COVID-19. Profiling relied on immunoSEQ multiplex PCR, and the TCRdb table lists in-frame clones only, not all of them. The sample holds about 210,000 clones; about four fifths are singletons and the top ten take 7% to 10%. Sequencing was carried out using peripheral blood. These receptors came from a woman in her 50s with acute or convalescent COVID-19.

The CDR3 DNA reads TGTGCCAGCGGGAGCGGGGAGCGTGTGACAGATACGCAGTATTTT. Translation gives CASGSGERVTDTQYF. The V and J genes are TRBV28 and TRBJ2-3, with TRBD2 matching 7 bases. Per germline, CDR1 MDHEN and CDR2 SYDVKM. CDR3 size: 15 residues. V was clipped by 8 bases and J by 3 bases; unmatched bases: 11.

The chain combines TRBV28 with TRBJ1-3, with 10 bases identical to TRBD1. The CDR3 consists of 14 residues. The V and J ends lost 6 bases and 8 bases, in that order; junction bases with no gene match: 7. From germline, CDR1 is MDHEN and CDR2 SYDVKM. The CDR3 sequence: CASRGQGVPDTIYF. CDR3 bases: TGTGCCAGCAGAGGACAGGGGGTTCCGGACACCATATATTTT.

The V call is TRBV15, the J call TRBJ2-3, with 8 bases lining up with TRBD2. Germline V gene sequence: CDR1 LNHNV, CDR2 YYDKDF (reference sequence). With 2 bases clipped from V and 5 bases from J, the junction kept 12 bases outside the gene matches. This CDR3 contains 17 residues. The chain's CDR3 is CATSRPGYGRGGDTQYF. The CDR3 nucleotides read TGTGCCACCAGCAGACCAGGTTACGGGAGGGGGGGAGATACGCAGTATTTT.

This chain joins TRBV7-3 and TRBJ2-3, with 8 bases lining up with TRBD2. Trimming at V came to 5 bases and at J to 3 bases, leaving 10 bases not matched to a gene. CDR3 length equals 16 residues. Germline CDR1 reads SGHTA; CDR2 reads FQGTGA. DNA of the CDR3: TGTGCCAGCAGCCCACAAGCGGGAGTAATAACAGATACGCAGTATTTT. Amino acids: CASSPQAGVITDTQYF.

The chain couples TRBV5-4 to TRBJ2-3; tentative D call: TRBD2 (7 bases). The CDR3 length is 14 residues. Germline CDR1 is SGHNT and CDR2 is YYREEE (reference sequence). V lost 4 bases to trimming and J lost 2 bases, with 11 bases between them. CDR3 protein: CASSGGAVTDTQYF. The CDR3 DNA reads as TGTGCCAGCAGCGGGGGGGCGGTCACAGATACGCAGTATTTT.

V gene TRBV6-6 combines with J gene TRBJ1-5; 10 bases are a match to TRBD1. The germline CDR1 and CDR2 sequences are MNHNY and SVGAGI (reference sequence). This CDR3 has 16 amino acids. Trimming at V came to 6 bases and at J to 5 bases, leaving 10 bases not matched to a gene. The CDR3 is CASSPIDRGRDQPQHF. The CDR3 coding sequence is TGTGCCAGCAGCCCAATAGACAGGGGGCGGGATCAGCCCCAGCATTTT.

The gene calls are TRBV6-2 or TRBV6-3 and TRBJ1-1; D ambiguous. Germline assignment: CDR1 MNHEY and CDR2 SVGEGT. V was trimmed by 0 bases and J by 7 bases, leaving 15 bases between them. The CDR3 sequence is 15 residues long. In nucleotides, the CDR3 is TGTGCCAGCAGTTACTCAGTGGGAGGGTTTGGTGAAGCTTTCTTT. Its protein product is CASSYSVGGFGEAFF.

The chain has TRBV19 and TRBJ2-5; 8 nucleotides agree with TRBD1. The CDR3 covers 15 residues. Germline-derived CDR1 and CDR2 are LNHDA and SQIVND (reference sequence). Trimming cost V 0 bases and J 5 bases; bases outside gene matches: 5. The CDR3 is CASSIDGTGGETQYF. The CDR3 coding sequence is TGTGCCAGTAGTATAGATGGAACAGGGGGGGAGACCCAGTACTTC.

This chain connects TRBV6-2 or TRBV6-3 to TRBJ2-7; 7 nucleotides line up with TRBD1. The CDR3 has 14 residues. In germline, CDR1 is MNHEY, CDR2 SVGEGT. Trimming took 7 bases from V and 8 from J; bases not matched to a gene: 14. The chain's CDR3 is CASNPGGLLEQQYF. Here the CDR3 DNA reads TGTGCCAGCAACCCAGGGGGTCTACTTGAACAGCAGTACTTC.